This T cell receptor (beta chain) was sequenced for a study of blood T cell repertoires in COVID-19. Study in general: Spain, Italy and the United States supplied samples that represented acute and convalescent COVID-19. PBMCs, B-cell-depleted T cells, or T cells provided the cDNA or gDNA that made up the material.

Original data processing: Amplified reference gene primers provided the basis for estimating nucleated cell counts. Clones were sequenced by immunoSEQ multiplex PCR, and TCRdb holds only the in-frame ones, with some missing. V and J calls and clone size come straight from that table; D and trimming were deduced from the DNA. Of 310,000 or so clones listed, more than 75% are singletons. The CDR3 spans 15 residues. J gave up 6 bases and V 1 base, and 5 bases lay outside the gene matches. The germline V gene encodes CDR1 SGHRS and CDR2 YFSETQ. There are a few counts of this clone. The receptor's source is a man aged 50 or older with active or convalescent COVID-19. This chain uses TRBV5-1 with TRBJ2-2; TRBD1 matches 8 bases. The sample taken for sequencing was peripheral blood. CDR3 loop: CASSLTPGGAGELFF. The CDR3 nucleotides are TGCGCCAGCAGCTTGACCCCAGGGGGCGCCGGGGAGCTGTTTTTT.